Reported below is one T cell receptor beta chain. Per the original methods: Nucleated cell number was recorded as an estimate derived from reference gene primer amplification. Libraries were prepared by immunoSEQ multiplex PCR; TCRdb keeps only in-frame clonotypes and omits some of them. The DNA gave D and trimming, while V, J and clone size come from that table. The data hold around 67,000 clones, with approximately 79% observed a single time. The record originates from a study of blood T cell repertoires in COVID-19. The origin of this receptor is a man older than 75 with active COVID-19. Source material: peripheral blood.

The CDR3: CASSLGGGGGNQPQHF. The CDR3 DNA reads TGTGCCAGCAGCTTAGGAGGGGGCGGTGGCAATCAGCCCCAGCATTTT. The rearrangement joins TRBV5-4 to TRBJ1-5; the match to TRBD1 covers 7 bases. Germline CDR1 reads SGHNT; CDR2 reads YYREEE (reference sequence). With 2 bases clipped from V and 2 bases from J, the junction kept 7 bases outside the gene matches. The CDR3 is 16 amino acids.